The 19 T cell receptor beta chains listed next were all sequenced from one sample in a study of shared clonotypes between healthy human individuals (dated by TCRdb to between 2020 and 2021). The library was built by means of the immunoSEQ multiplex PCR assay. The immuneACCESS repertoire file appears here via TCRdb, limited to in-frame rearrangements. These files lack a portion of the clones; in checked studies, under half of the deficit traces to unresolved V genes, and the cause of the others is not known. The sample contains hundreds of thousands of clones, 96% of them found a single time. Together, the top ten hold 0.11% of the sample. CD8 naive samples were obtained by positive selection for CCR7 among CD45RO-negative cells, yielding a CD45RA+CCR7+ population from which TemRA cells were excluded. The sequenced sample was naive CD8+ T cells sorted from blood. The cell subset or site label corresponds to: CD45RA+CCR7+. Receptor source: a woman aged 25 to 39 in good health.

This clone was detected only once. This chain joins TRBV7-6 and TRBJ2-7; 10 bases match TRBD2. Per the germline V gene, CDR1 is SGHVS and CDR2 is FNYEAQ. J lost 5 bases, V lost 5 bases, and 12 bases had no gene match. The CDR3 extends over 16 amino acids. The CDR3 loop reads CASSLFSGRAGNEQYF. The DNA of the CDR3 is TGTGCCAGCAGCCTATTCAGCGGGAGGGCCGGGAACGAGCAGTACTTC.

This chain links TRBV25-1 with TRBJ2-7; D is uncertain. V lost 6 bases to trimming and J lost 0 bases, with 15 bases between them. Germline assignment: CDR1 MGHDK and CDR2 SYGVNS. The CDR3 totals 15 residues. The CDR3 nucleotides read TGTGCCAGCAGCGGGCGCCAGGTAGCCTCCTACGAGCAGTACTTC. Its translation: CASSGRQVASYEQYF.

This chain uses TRBV28 with TRBJ2-7, with TRBD1 matching 10 bases. This CDR3 has 14 amino acids. The V gene end was trimmed by 7 bases and the J gene end by 4 bases; junction bases not matched to a gene: 7. Germline values: CDR1 MDHEN, CDR2 SYDVKM. CDR3 protein: CASTDRTGGYEQYF. CDR3 coding DNA: TGTGCCAGCACCGATCGGACAGGGGGGTACGAGCAGTACTTC.

The chain links TRBV27 to TRBJ2-7; 14 nucleotides agree with TRBD2. Germline lookup yields CDR1 MNHEY and CDR2 SMNVEV (reference sequence). V was clipped by 3 bases and J by 4 bases; unmatched bases: 11. The CDR3 runs 18 residues. The CDR3 sequence is CASSFQTSGRALPYEQYF. CDR3 coding DNA: TGTGCCAGCAGTTTCCAGACTAGCGGGAGGGCTTTACCATACGAGCAGTACTTC.

This sequence joins TRBV28 and TRBJ2-7; D ambiguous. CDR3 length: 13 residues. Germline V CDR1 and CDR2: MDHEN, SYDVKM. The ends were cut back, 10 bases at V and 6 bases at J, with 19 bases in the middle. The CDR3 nucleotides read TGTGCCATCCCAAAGGGAATACAAGGCGAGCAGTACTTC. Protein product: CAIPKGIQGEQYF.

The count of this clone is one. The gene calls are TRBV5-1 and TRBJ2-7; D tentatively reads TRBD1 or TRBD2 (5 bases each). V was cut by 9 bases and J by 1 base, with 17 bases left in between. CDR3 length equals 14 residues. Germline CDR1 and CDR2: SGHRS and YFSETQ. CDR3 coding DNA: TGCGCCACCTTGGGGGTTAGCCCATCCTACGAGCAGTACTTC. Translated: CATLGVSPSYEQYF.

This chain uses TRBV7-9 with TRBJ2-7, with 7 bases matching TRBD2. This CDR3 spans 13 amino acids. CDR1 and CDR2 (germline): SEHNR, FQNEAQ (reference sequence). V gave up 4 bases and J gave up 5 bases; unmatched junction bases: 5. The CDR3 bases are TGTGCCAGCAGCTCCTGGGGGGGAGACGAGCAGTACTTC. Translation gives CASSSWGGDEQYF.

This clone was recorded once. The chain links TRBV25-1 to TRBJ1-1; D is uncertain. Germline CDR1 reads MGHDK; CDR2 reads SYGVNS. The V gene lost 8 bases and the J gene lost 0 bases, with 7 bases spanning the gap. The CDR3 extends over 12 amino acids. The CDR3: CASGRMNTEAFF. Written as DNA, the CDR3 is TGTGCCAGCGGCAGAATGAACACTGAAGCTTTCTTT.

The rearrangement uses TRBV10-2 and TRBJ2-3; TRBD1 agrees at 8 bases. V was pared by 6 bases and J by 0 bases, with 2 bases of the junction left unmatched. CDR3 length equals 14 residues. In germline, CDR1 is WSHSY, CDR2 SAAADI. DNA of the CDR3: TGCGCCAGCAGGACAGGGGTCAGCACAGATACGCAGTATTTT. Its protein is CASRTGVSTDTQYF.

This clone came up a few times. The chain combines TRBV9 with TRBJ1-2, with D perhaps TRBD1 (6 bases). The CDR3 loop spans 13 amino acids. Germline V CDR1 and CDR2: SGDLS, YYNGEE. The V gene lost 3 bases and the J gene lost 3 bases, with 9 bases spanning the gap. DNA of the CDR3: TGTGCCAGCAGCGCGGGACAAGACTATGGCTACACCTTC. Residues: CASSAGQDYGYTF.

In its sample, this clone was seen once. CDR3 amino acids: CASSASTGDSYEQYF. The DNA for the CDR3 is TGTGCCAGCAGCGCTTCGACAGGGGACTCCTACGAGCAGTACTTC. This chain joins TRBV11-2 and TRBJ2-7; 8 bases fit TRBD1. This CDR3 is 15 amino acids long. Germline V gene data show CDR1 as SGHAT and CDR2 as FQNNGV. The V segment lost 5 bases and the J segment 0 bases; nucleotides outside the gene matches: 6.

The chain couples TRBV5-1 to TRBJ2-1; 10 positions match TRBD2. CDR1 SGHRS and CDR2 YFSETQ come from the germline V gene. This CDR3 is 16 amino acids long. J lost 2 bases, V lost 3 bases, and 5 bases had no gene match. CDR3: CASSSGLAEAYNEQFF. The CDR3 DNA is TGCGCCAGCAGCTCCGGACTAGCGGAGGCCTACAATGAGCAGTTCTTC.

The V and J genes are TRBV5-4 and TRBJ2-7, with TRBD1 matching 10 bases. Germline V CDR1 and CDR2: SGHNT, YYREEE (reference sequence). This CDR3 comprises 15 residues. After removal of 4 bases from V and 4 bases from J, the junction contained 8 bases not matched to a gene. The CDR3 reads CASSPDGTGDYEQYF. For the CDR3, the DNA is TGTGCCAGCAGCCCCGATGGGACAGGGGATTACGAGCAGTACTTC. The entire variable domain, with the rest obtained from reference TRBV5-4 and TRBJ2-7, is as follows: ETGVTQSPTHLIKTRGQQVTLRCSSQSGHNTVSWYQQALGQGPQFIFQYYREEENGRGNFPPRFSGLQFPNYSSELNVNALELDDSALYLCASSPDGTGDYEQYFGPGTRLTVT.

This chain connects TRBV7-8 to TRBJ1-4, with D uncertain. The CDR3 sequence is 15 residues long. CDR1 is SGHVS and CDR2 is FQNEAQ in the germline V gene. Trimming removed 1 base from V and 6 bases from J, with 12 bases in between. The CDR3 sequence is CASSLGSGVDEKLFF. CDR3 nucleotides: TGTGCCAGCAGCTTAGGGTCTGGGGTTGATGAAAAACTGTTTTTT.

CDR3 region: CASSLADRDDGAFF. CDR3 bases: TGTGCCAGCAGCTTGGCCGACAGGGATGACGGAGCTTTCTTT. The V gene is TRBV5-6, the J gene TRBJ1-1, with 7 bases fitting TRBD1. The CDR3 runs 14 residues. Germline CDR1 and CDR2: SGHDT and YYEEEE. With V trimmed by 0 bases and J by 10 bases, 9 bases remained unmatched. Supplemented by reference TRBV5-6 and TRBJ1-1, the full variable domain reads DAGVTQSPTHLIKTRGQQVTLRCSPKSGHDTVSWYQQALGQGPQFIFQYYEEEERQRGNFPDRFSGHQFPNYSSELNVNALLLGDSALYLCASSLADRDDGAFFGQGTRLTVV.

The chain employs TRBV18 and TRBJ2-7, with TRBD2 matching over 12 bases. With V trimmed by 0 bases and J by 0 bases, 12 bases remained unmatched. Germline lookup yields CDR1 KGHSH and CDR2 LQKENI. CDR3 length equals 20 residues. CDR3 sequence reads: CASSPPTSGGPRSSSYEQYF. CDR3 DNA sequence: TGTGCCAGCTCACCACCGACTAGCGGGGGACCCCGCTCGAGCTCCTACGAGCAGTACTTC.

The chain recombines TRBV7-8 with TRBJ2-3; no clear D gene. CDR3 length equals 12 residues. V lost 6 bases, J lost 5 bases, and 9 bases lay in between. Germline V gene sequence: CDR1 SGHVS, CDR2 FQNEAQ. The CDR3 here is CASSLGLDTQYF. In nucleotides, the CDR3 is TGTGCCAGCAGTCTAGGTTTAGATACGCAGTATTTT.

The chain is built from TRBV27 and TRBJ1-1; 8 positions agree with TRBD1. Germline trimming cut 5 bases from V and 4 bases from J; bases unmatched to any gene: 6. Germline values: CDR1 MNHEY, CDR2 SMNVEV (reference sequence). This CDR3 is 14 amino acids long. Here the CDR3 reads CASSPTGGGTEAFF. DNA of the CDR3: TGTGCCAGCAGTCCAACAGGGGGTGGCACTGAAGCTTTCTTT.

The chain joins TRBV6-1 to TRBJ2-1, with D tentatively TRBD2 (6 bases). Germline CDR1 is MNHNS and CDR2 is SASEGT. The CDR3 contains 14 residues. The ends were cut back, 4 bases at V and 2 bases at J, with 9 bases in the middle. CDR3 in amino acids: CASSGDWTYNEQFF. Written as DNA, the CDR3 is TGTGCCAGCAGTGGGGACTGGACCTACAATGAGCAGTTCTTC.